This T cell receptor (beta chain) stems from a study of T cell repertoires in cytomegalovirus infection. About the study: Public TCR beta signatures marked donors with CMV infection and the matching HLA. Study-level results: In two of eight donors, the top clonotype was HLA-C-restricted CMV-specific. Carriage of CMV together with the relevant HLA was identifiable through cumulative public TCR beta family frequency.

TCRdb ran MiXCR on the reads and lists one entry per CDR3 protein. The sample shows over 300,000 distinct CDR3 sequences, roughly 15% of them seen only once. This clonotype was found many times. As yet, its antigen is unknown. The CDR3 has 13 residues. Trimming shortened V by 7 bases and J by 4 bases, and 13 bases separated the two germline ends. Source material: PBMCs. The receptor comes from a human donor in good health (CMV status not recorded). Some clones in this sample may be carry-over from other donors' samples. The chain recombines TRBV12-3 or TRBV12-4 with TRBJ1-1; no firm D call. The CDR3 coding sequence is TGTGCCAGCATTTCCGGGATGGGCACTGAAGCTTTCTTT. Translating gives CASISGMGTEAFF.